This T cell receptor (beta chain) was identified during a study of blood T cell repertoires in COVID-19. Germline-derived CDR1 and CDR2 are MNHEY and SVGEGT. The CDR3 is 17 residues long. The junction had 7 bases not matched to a gene; V was cut back by 2 bases and J by 3 bases. This table comes from immunoSEQ multiplex PCR, and its TCRdb copy is limited to in-frame clones, with some not included. The table lists some 76,000 clones, 80% to 90% of them singletons. The chain links TRBV6-2 or TRBV6-3 to TRBJ1-1; TRBD1 matches at 12 bases. This clonotype was sampled from an older man in a cohort sampled during active COVID-19. The material sequenced was peripheral blood. This CDR3 reads CASSYGTGGPRYTEAFF. DNA of the CDR3: TGTGCCAGCAGTTACGGGACAGGGGGCCCCAGGTACACTGAAGCTTTCTTT.